This T cell receptor (beta chain) was recovered during a study of read filtering for tumor transcriptome and immune sequencing. Study details: After DNase treatment, RNA was made into whole-transcriptome libraries.

CDR1 SGHRS and CDR2 YFSETQ come from the germline V gene. The length of the CDR3 is 15 residues. The V gene lost 0 bases and the J gene lost 3 bases, with 13 bases spanning the gap. Study results and caveats: Correlation between methods rose after single-read clonotypes were removed. The CD138-negative fraction was mixed bone marrow immune cells, not pure T cells. RNA-seq captured clonotypes less deeply and reliably than IR-seq.

This clonotype was seen a few times. The antigen remains unidentified. This library used approximately 0.4 ug RNA and molecular barcoded adaptors spanning alpha/delta and beta/gamma chains. TCRdb re-analysed the reads in MiXCR, keeping a single row per CDR3 protein. This table holds 50,000 to 65,000 distinct CDR3 sequences, around an eighth found once. The clonotype comes from a donor aged 40 or older with multiple myeloma. This chain links TRBV5-1 with TRBJ2-7; D ambiguous. Sequenced material: a population of CD138-negative cells sorted from bone marrow. The CDR3 DNA sequence: TGCGCCAGCAGCTTGGGACATTCGGCGTTCTACGAGCAGTACTTC. It specifies CASSLGHSAFYEQYF.